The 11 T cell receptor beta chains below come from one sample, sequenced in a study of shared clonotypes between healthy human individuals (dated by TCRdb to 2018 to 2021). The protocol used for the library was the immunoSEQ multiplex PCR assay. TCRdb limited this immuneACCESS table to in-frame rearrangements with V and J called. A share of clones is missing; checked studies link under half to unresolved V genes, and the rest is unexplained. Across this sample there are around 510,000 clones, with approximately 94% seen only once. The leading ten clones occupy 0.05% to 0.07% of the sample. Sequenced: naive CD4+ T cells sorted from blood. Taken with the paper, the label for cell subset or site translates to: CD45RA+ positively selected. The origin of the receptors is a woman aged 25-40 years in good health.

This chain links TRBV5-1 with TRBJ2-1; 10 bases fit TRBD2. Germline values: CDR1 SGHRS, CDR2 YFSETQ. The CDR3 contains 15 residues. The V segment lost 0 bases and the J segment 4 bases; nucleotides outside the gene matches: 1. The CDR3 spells CASSLATSGYNEQFF. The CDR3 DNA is TGCGCCAGCAGCTTGGCGACTAGCGGGTACAATGAGCAGTTCTTC.

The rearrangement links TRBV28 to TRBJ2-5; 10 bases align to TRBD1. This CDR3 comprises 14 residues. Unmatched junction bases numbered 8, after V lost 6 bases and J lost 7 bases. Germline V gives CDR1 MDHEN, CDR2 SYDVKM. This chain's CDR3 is CASSKGQGLGTQYF. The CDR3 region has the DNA TGTGCCAGCAGCAAGGGACAGGGGTTGGGGACCCAGTACTTC. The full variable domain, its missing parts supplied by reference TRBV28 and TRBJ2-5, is DVKVTQSSRYLVKRTGEKVFLECVQDMDHENMFWYRQDPGLGLRLIYFSYDVKMKEKGDIPEGYSVSREKKERFSLILESASTNQTSMYLCASSKGQGLGTQYFGPGTRLLVL.

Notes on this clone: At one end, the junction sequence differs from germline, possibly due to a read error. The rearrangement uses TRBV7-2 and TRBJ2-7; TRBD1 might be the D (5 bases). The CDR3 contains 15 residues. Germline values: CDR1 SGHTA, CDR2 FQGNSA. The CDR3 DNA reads TGCGCCAGCAGCTTAGGGGTTGGAGACAACTACGAGCAGTACTTC. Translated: CASSLGVGDNYEQYF.

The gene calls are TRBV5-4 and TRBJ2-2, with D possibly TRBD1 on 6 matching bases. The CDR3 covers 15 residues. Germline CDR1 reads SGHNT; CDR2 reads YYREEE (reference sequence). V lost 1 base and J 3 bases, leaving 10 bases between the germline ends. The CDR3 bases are TGTGCCAGCAGCTTGTGGGCAGGGGACACCGGGGAGCTGTTTTTT. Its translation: CASSLWAGDTGELFF.

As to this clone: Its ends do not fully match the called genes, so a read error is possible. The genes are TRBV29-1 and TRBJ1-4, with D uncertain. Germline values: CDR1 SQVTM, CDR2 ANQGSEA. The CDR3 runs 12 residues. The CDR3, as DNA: TGCAGCGTTGAAGAATCTAACGAAAAACTGTTTTTT. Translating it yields CSVEESNEKLFF.

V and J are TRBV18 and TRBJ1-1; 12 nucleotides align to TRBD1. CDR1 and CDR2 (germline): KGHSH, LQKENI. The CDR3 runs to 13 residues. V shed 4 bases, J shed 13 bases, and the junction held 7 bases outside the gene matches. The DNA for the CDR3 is TGTGCCAGCTCACTTGGGACAGGGGGCGTCGTTTTCTTT. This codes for CASSLGTGGVVFF.

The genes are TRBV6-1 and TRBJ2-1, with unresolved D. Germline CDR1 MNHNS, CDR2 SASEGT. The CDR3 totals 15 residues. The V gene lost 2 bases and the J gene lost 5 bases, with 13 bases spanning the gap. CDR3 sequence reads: CASSEFEFPNNEQFF. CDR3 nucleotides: TGTGCCAGCAGTGAATTTGAATTCCCAAACAATGAGCAGTTCTTC.

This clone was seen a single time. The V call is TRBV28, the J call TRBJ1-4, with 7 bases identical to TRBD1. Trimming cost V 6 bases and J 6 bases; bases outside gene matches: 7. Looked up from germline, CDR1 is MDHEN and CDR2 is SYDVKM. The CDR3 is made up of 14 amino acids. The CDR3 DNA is TGTGCCAGCAGCCGAAGACAGGGAGATGAAAAACTGTTTTTT. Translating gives CASSRRQGDEKLFF.

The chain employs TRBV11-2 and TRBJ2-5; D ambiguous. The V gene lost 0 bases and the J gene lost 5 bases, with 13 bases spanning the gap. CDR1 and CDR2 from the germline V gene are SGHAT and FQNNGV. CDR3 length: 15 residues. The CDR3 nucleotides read TGTGCCAGCAGCTTAGATCTATGGCAGGTGGAGACCCAGTACTTC. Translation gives CASSLDLWQVETQYF.

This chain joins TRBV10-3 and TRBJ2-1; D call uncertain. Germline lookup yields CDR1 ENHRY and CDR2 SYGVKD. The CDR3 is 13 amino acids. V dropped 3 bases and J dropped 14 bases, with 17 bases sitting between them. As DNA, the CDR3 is TGTGCCATCAGTGACCCGGATAATTCGCGAGAGTTCTTC. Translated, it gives CAISDPDNSREFF.

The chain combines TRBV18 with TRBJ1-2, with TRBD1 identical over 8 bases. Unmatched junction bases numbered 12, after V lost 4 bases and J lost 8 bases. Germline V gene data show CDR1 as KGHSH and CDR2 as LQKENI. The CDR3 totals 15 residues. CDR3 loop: CASSLSDRAGGGYTF. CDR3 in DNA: TGTGCCAGCTCACTTTCGGACAGGGCTGGAGGAGGCTACACCTTC.